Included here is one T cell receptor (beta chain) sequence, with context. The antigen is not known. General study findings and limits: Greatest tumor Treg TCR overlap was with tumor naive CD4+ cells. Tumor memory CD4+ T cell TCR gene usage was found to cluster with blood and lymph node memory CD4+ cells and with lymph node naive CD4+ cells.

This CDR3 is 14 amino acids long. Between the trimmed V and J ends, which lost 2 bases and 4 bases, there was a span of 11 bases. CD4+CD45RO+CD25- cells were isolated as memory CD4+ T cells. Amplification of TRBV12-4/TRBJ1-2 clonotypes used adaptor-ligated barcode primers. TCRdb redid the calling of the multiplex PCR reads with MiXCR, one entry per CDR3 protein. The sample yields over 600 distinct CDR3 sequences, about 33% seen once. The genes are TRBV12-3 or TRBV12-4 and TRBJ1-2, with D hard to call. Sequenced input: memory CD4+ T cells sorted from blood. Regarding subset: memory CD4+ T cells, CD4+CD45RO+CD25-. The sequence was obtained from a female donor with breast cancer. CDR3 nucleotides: TGTGCCAGCAGTTTATTCCGGCGCGCCTATGGCTACACCTTC. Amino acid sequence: CASSLFRRAYGYTF.